One sample yielded the 13 T cell receptor beta chains listed below, sequenced in a study of OX40 agonist ivuxolimab in advanced cancers. Libraries were constructed by the immunoSEQ multiplex PCR assay. The immuneACCESS repertoire file appears here via TCRdb, limited to in-frame rearrangements. These files lack a portion of the clones; in checked studies, under half of the deficit traces to unresolved V genes, and the cause of the others is not known. The sample has about 83,000 clones on record, under 95% of them singletons. The ten largest clones capture roughly 8.9% of the sample. The specimen was CD4+ or CD8+ T cells sorted from blood, collected in a trial of the OX40 agonist ivuxolimab. The receptors were sampled from an adult with an advanced solid tumor such as melanoma, head and neck, liver or kidney cancer.

This clone appeared a single time. The chain carries TRBV4-3 and TRBJ1-3; no firm D call. Germline loops: CDR1 LGHNA, CDR2 YSLEER. The CDR3 runs 14 residues. V lost 2 bases and J lost 2, with 7 bases in between. In DNA form, the CDR3 reads TGCGCCAGCAGCCAAAGGACTGCTGGAAACACCATATATTTT. As protein: CASSQRTAGNTIYF.

In this sample, this clone turned up once. This chain joins TRBV30 and TRBJ2-1; D is unclear. Germline V gene sequence: CDR1 GTSNPN, CDR2 SVGIG (reference sequence). Trimming took off 0 bases at V and 6 bases at J, with 9 bases between the two ends. This CDR3 comprises 13 residues. CDR3 sequence reads: CAWSVGSPNEQFF. CDR3 in DNA: TGTGCCTGGAGTGTGGGAAGCCCCAATGAGCAGTTCTTC.

The chain uses TRBV11-3 and TRBJ2-5; TRBD2 matches at 7 bases. CDR1 is SGHNT, CDR2 YENEEA, per germline. Trimming at V came to 3 bases and at J to 0 bases, leaving 4 bases not matched to a gene. This CDR3 contains 15 residues. The CDR3 DNA reads TGTGCCAGCAGCTTCCGGGAGGAATACCAAGAGACCCAGTACTTC. Translated: CASSFREEYQETQYF.

The chain combines TRBV4-1 with TRBJ1-2, with D hard to call. The CDR3 runs 12 residues. Germline-derived CDR1 and CDR2 are MGHRA and YSYEKL. V lost 10 bases and J lost 7, with 16 bases in between. CDR3 sequence reads: CATTEPGIGYTF. The CDR3, as DNA: TGCGCCACCACCGAACCGGGAATTGGCTACACCTTC.

The CDR3 here is CAISVVGRGTYGYTF. CDR3 bases: TGTGCCATCAGTGTTGTTGGCAGGGGGACCTATGGCTACACCTTC. J is TRBJ1-2 and V is TRBV10-3; 7 bases are shared with TRBD1. The CDR3 is 15 amino acids. Germline V gene sequence: CDR1 ENHRY, CDR2 SYGVKD. J was trimmed by 4 bases and V by 4 bases; bases with no gene match: 9.

This rearrangement joins TRBV4-2 to TRBJ1-4; D gene unclear. This CDR3 region has 13 residues. Germline V gives CDR1 LGHNA, CDR2 YNFKEQ. Trimming cost V 4 bases and J 13 bases, with 16 bases left between them. CDR3 DNA: TGTGCCAGCAGCCCTAGGGAGGCAGTCGGACTGTTTTTT. This translates into CASSPREAVGLFF.

The CDR3 nucleotides are TGTGCCAGCAGTTTAGTAAATCGAGAGACCCAGTACTTC. Its translation: CASSLVNRETQYF. V usage is TRBV28 and J usage is TRBJ2-5; D gene ambiguous. CDR3 length: 13 amino acids. V lost 2 bases to trimming and J lost 4 bases, with 8 bases between them. CDR1 is MDHEN, CDR2 SYDVKM, per germline.

The genes are TRBV4-3 and TRBJ1-5; perhaps TRBD1 as D (5 bases). V was trimmed by 4 bases and J by 6 bases, leaving 13 bases between them. Germline V gene lookup returns CDR1 LGHNA and CDR2 YSLEER. The CDR3 runs 14 residues. In DNA, the CDR3 is TGCGCCAGCAGCCGAGAATCAGGGATTCAGCCCCAGCATTTT. Its translation is CASSRESGIQPQHF.

The chain joins TRBV28 to TRBJ1-1, with D possibly matching TRBD1 (6 bases). The length of the CDR3 is 14 residues. Germline loops: CDR1 MDHEN, CDR2 SYDVKM. V was cut by 1 base and J by 4 bases, with 10 bases left in between. CDR3 DNA sequence: TGTGCCAGCAGTTTATTTGAACAGGGCACTGAAGCTTTCTTT. This encodes CASSLFEQGTEAFF.

The chain combines TRBV7-9 with TRBJ1-4; D is unresolved. Trimming stripped 5 bases from V and 5 bases from J, with 9 bases between. Germline V gives CDR1 SEHNR, CDR2 FQNEAQ (reference sequence). This CDR3 has 13 residues. In nucleotides, the CDR3 is TGTGCCAGCAGCCAAGGAATAAATGAAAAACTGTTTTTT. The encoded protein is CASSQGINEKLFF.

The rearrangement joins TRBV11-2 to TRBJ2-3; weak D call: TRBD2 (5 bases). CDR1 and CDR2 from the germline V gene are SGHAT and FQNNGV. Trimming stripped 2 bases from V and 3 bases from J, with 15 bases between. The CDR3 length is 16 residues. The CDR3 here is CASSLPRSGPTDTQYF. CDR3 sequence (DNA): TGTGCCAGCAGCTTACCTAGGAGCGGCCCAACAGATACGCAGTATTTT. The complete variable domain, with remaining parts taken from reference TRBV11-2 and TRBJ2-3, reads EAGVAQSPRYKIIEKRQSVAFWCNPISGHATLYWYQQILGQGPKLLIQFQNNGVVDDSQLPKDRFSAERLKGVDSTLKIQPAKLEDSAVYLCASSLPRSGPTDTQYFGPGTRLTVL.

The chain recombines TRBV6-4 with TRBJ2-1, with 10 bases aligning to TRBD2. J lost 3 bases, V lost 2 bases, and 22 bases had no gene match. The CDR3 runs 22 residues. Germline V gene lookup returns CDR1 MRHNA and CDR2 SNTAGT. The CDR3 spells CASSDPGGVSGRASLLYNEQFF. The CDR3 nucleotides read TGTGCCAGCAGTGACCCGGGGGGGGTGAGCGGGAGGGCCTCCCTACTCTACAATGAGCAGTTCTTC.

The chain is built from TRBV13 and TRBJ2-1, with TRBD2 as a possible D gene (5 bases). CDR1 is PRHDT, CDR2 FYEKMQ, per germline (reference sequence). Trimming removed 0 bases at V and 5 bases at J, with 14 bases between. The length of the CDR3 is 16 residues. CDR3 protein: CASSLGNFPRDNEQFF. The CDR3 DNA follows: TGTGCCAGCAGCTTAGGTAATTTCCCGCGGGACAATGAGCAGTTCTTC. The complete variable domain, with remaining parts taken from reference TRBV13 and TRBJ2-1, reads AAGVIQSPRHLIKEKRETATLKCYPIPRHDTVYWYQQGPGQDPQFLISFYEKMQSDKGSIPDRFSAQQFSDYHSELNMSSLELGDSALYFCASSLGNFPRDNEQFFGPGTRLTVL.